Presented here are 2 T cell receptor beta chains from one specimen sequenced in a study of shared clonotypes between healthy human individuals. Assay used: immunoSEQ multiplex PCR; TCRdb lists only in-frame clones, some missing. Here the sample spans around 690,000 clones, about nine tenths being singletons. The sample taken for sequencing was memory CD8+ T cells from PBMCs. Noted subset: CD45RO+ cells pooled with CCR7-negative TemRA cells. The receptors shown here come from a man between 18 and 29 years old in good health. Some clones in this sample may be carry-over from other donors' samples.

The chain employs TRBV19 and TRBJ2-2; no reliable D call. The CDR3 extends over 12 amino acids. The germline V and J ends were trimmed by 5 bases and 9 bases, with 10 bases remaining between them. CDR1 and CDR2 (germline): LNHDA, SQIVND (reference sequence). CDR3 protein: CASSPPRRELFF. In DNA form, the CDR3 reads TGTGCCAGTAGTCCCCCCAGGAGGGAGCTGTTTTTT.

The genes are TRBV9 and TRBJ1-1; D is uncertain. There are 19 residues in the CDR3. The V gene lost 4 bases and the J gene lost 2 bases, with 27 bases spanning the gap. Germline assignment: CDR1 SGDLS and CDR2 YYNGEE. CDR3 coding DNA: TGTGCCAGCAGCCGAGCGGGAGGGCAAGAATCTCCCTTAAACACTGAAGCTTTCTTT. Its translation is CASSRAGGQESPLNTEAFF.